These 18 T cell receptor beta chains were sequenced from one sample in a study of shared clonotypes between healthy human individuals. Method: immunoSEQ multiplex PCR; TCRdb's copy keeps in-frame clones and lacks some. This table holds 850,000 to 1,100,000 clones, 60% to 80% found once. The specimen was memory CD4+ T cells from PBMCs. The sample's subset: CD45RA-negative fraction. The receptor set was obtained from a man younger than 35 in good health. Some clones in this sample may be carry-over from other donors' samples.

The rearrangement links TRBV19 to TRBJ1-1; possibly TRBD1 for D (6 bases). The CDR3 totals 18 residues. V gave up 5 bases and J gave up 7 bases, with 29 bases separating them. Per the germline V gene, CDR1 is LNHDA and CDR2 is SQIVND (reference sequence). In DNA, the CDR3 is TGTGCCAGTAGTCCCACAGCGGGGGGCAAGGTGCGAAGCGTTGAAGCTTTCTTT. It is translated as CASSPTAGGKVRSVEAFF.

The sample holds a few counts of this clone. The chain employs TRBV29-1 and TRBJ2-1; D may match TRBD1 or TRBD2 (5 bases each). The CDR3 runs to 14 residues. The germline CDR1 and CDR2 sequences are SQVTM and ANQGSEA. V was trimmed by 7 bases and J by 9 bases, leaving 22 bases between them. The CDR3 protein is CSASPGPPRLEQFF. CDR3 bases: TGCAGCGCCTCACCGGGACCACCGAGACTTGAGCAGTTCTTC.

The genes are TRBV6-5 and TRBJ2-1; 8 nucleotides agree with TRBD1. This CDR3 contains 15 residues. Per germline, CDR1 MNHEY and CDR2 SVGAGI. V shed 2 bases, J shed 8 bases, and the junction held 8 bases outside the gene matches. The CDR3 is CASSYARQGAYEQFF. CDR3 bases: TGTGCCAGCAGTTACGCCAGGCAGGGGGCCTATGAGCAGTTCTTC.

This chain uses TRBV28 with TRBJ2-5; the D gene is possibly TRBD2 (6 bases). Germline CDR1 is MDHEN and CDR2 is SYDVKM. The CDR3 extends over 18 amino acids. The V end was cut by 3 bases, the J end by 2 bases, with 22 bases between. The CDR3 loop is CASSFRPIGAGGQETQYF. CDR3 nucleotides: TGTGCCAGCAGTTTCCGCCCAATCGGAGCGGGTGGGCAAGAGACCCAGTACTTC. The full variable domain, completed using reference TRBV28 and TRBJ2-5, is DVKVTQSSRYLVKRTGEKVFLECVQDMDHENMFWYRQDPGLGLRLIYFSYDVKMKEKGDIPEGYSVSREKKERFSLILESASTNQTSMYLCASSFRPIGAGGQETQYFGPGTRLLVL.

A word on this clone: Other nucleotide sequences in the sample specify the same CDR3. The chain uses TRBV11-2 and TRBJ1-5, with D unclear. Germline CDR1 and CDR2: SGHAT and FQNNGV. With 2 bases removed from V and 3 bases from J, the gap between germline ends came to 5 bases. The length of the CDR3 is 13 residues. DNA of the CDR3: TGTGCCAGCAGCTTAACGGACAATCAGCCCCAGCATTTT. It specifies CASSLTDNQPQHF.

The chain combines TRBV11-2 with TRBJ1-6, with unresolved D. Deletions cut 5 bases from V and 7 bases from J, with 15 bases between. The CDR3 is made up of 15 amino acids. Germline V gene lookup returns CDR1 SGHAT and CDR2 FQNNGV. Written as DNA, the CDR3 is TGTGCCAGCAGCCTTCAGCAAGCACCAAATTCACCCCTCCACTTT. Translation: CASSLQQAPNSPLHF. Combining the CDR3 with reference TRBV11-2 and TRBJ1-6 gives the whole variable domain EAGVAQSPRYKIIEKRQSVAFWCNPISGHATLYWYQQILGQGPKLLIQFQNNGVVDDSQLPKDRFSAERLKGVDSTLKIQPAKLEDSAVYLCASSLQQAPNSPLHFGNGTRLTVT.

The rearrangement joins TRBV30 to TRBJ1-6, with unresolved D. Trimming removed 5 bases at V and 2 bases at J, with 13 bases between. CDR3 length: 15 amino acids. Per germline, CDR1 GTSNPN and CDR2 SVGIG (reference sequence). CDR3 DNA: TGTGCCTGGGCTGAAGACACGACCTATAATTCACCCCTCCACTTT. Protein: CAWAEDTTYNSPLHF.

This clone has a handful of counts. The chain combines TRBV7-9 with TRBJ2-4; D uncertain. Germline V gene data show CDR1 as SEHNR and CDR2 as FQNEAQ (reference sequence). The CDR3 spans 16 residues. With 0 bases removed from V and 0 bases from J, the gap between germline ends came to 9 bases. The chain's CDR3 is CASSLAGIRAKNIQYF. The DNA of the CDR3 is TGTGCCAGCAGCTTAGCTGGGATTCGAGCCAAAAACATTCAGTACTTC.

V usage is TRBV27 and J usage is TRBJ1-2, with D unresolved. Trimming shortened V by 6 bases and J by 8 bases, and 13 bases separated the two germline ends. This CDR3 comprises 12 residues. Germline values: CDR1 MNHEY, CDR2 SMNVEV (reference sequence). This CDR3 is CASRGRVGGYTF. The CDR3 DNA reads TGTGCCAGCAGAGGAAGGGTTGGGGGCTACACCTTC.

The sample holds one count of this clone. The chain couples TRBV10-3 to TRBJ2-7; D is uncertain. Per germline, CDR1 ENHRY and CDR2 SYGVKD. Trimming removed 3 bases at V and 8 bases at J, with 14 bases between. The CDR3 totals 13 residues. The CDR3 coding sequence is TGTGCCATCAGTGAACCTGGATTCTCCCAGCAGTACTTC. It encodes CAISEPGFSQQYF.

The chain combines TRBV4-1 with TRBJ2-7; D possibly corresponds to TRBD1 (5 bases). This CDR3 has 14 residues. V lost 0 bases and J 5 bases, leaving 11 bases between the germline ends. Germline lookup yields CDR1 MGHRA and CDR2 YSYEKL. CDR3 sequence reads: CASSQDRVQNEQYF. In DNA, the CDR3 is TGCGCCAGCAGCCAAGACAGGGTCCAGAACGAGCAGTACTTC.

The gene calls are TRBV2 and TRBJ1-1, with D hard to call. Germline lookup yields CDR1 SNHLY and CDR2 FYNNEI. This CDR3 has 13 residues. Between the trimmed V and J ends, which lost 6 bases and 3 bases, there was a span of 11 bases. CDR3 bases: TGTGCCAGCAGAAGGTGGGTTGACACTGAAGCTTTCTTT. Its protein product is CASRRWVDTEAFF.

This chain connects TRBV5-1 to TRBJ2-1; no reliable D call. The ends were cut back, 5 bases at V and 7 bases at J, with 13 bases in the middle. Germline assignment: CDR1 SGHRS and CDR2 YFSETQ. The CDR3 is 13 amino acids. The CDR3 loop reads CASRHFYLNEQFF. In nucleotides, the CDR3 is TGCGCCAGCAGGCATTTCTACCTTAATGAGCAGTTCTTC.

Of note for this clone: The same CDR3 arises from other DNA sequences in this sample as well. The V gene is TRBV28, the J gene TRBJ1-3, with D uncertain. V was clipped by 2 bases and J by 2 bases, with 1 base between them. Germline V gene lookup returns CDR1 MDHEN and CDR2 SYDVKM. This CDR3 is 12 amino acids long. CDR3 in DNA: TGTGCCAGCAGTTTAACTGGAAACACCATATATTTT. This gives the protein CASSLTGNTIYF.

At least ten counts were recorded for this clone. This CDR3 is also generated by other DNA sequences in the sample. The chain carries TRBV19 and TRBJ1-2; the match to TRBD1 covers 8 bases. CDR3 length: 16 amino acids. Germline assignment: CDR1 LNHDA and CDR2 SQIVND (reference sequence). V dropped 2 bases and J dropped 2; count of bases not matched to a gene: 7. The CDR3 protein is CASSIFQGARNYGYTF. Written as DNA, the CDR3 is TGTGCCAGTAGTATATTTCAGGGGGCGCGGAACTATGGCTACACCTTC.

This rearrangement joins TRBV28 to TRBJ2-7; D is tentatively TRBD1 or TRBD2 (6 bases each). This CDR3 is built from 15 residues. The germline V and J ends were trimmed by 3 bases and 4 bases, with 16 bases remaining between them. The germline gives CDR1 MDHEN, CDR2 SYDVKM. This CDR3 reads CASSLGGYKGYEQYF. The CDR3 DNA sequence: TGTGCCAGCAGTTTGGGGGGCTATAAGGGTTACGAGCAGTACTTC. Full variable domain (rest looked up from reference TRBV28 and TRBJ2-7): DVKVTQSSRYLVKRTGEKVFLECVQDMDHENMFWYRQDPGLGLRLIYFSYDVKMKEKGDIPEGYSVSREKKERFSLILESASTNQTSMYLCASSLGGYKGYEQYFGPGTRLTVT.

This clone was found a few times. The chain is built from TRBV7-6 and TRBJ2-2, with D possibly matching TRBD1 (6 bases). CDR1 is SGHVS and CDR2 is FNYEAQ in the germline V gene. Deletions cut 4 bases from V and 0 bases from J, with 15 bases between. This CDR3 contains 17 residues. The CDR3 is CASSSSQGKANTGELFF. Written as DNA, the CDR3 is TGTGCCAGCAGCTCGTCACAGGGAAAGGCGAACACCGGGGAGCTGTTTTTT.

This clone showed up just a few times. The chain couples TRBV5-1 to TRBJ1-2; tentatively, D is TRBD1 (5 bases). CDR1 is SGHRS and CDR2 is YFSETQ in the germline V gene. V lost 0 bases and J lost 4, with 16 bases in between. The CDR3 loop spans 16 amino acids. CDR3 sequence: CASSLAQLGTSYGYTF. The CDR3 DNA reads TGCGCCAGCAGCTTGGCCCAACTAGGGACTTCCTATGGCTACACCTTC. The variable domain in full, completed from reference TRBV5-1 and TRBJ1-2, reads KAGVTQTPRYLIKTRGQQVTLSCSPISGHRSVSWYQQTPGQGLQFLFEYFSETQRNKGNFPGRFSGRQFSNSRSEMNVSTLELGDSALYLCASSLAQLGTSYGYTFGSGTRLTVV.